This TCR beta chain is from a study of blood T cell repertoires in COVID-19. Study details: Italy, Spain and the United States were the sources of the convalescent and acute COVID-19 samples.

Cohorts were based on clinical histories the participants reported. Recovered status applied to Cohort 3 donors who had two consecutive negative PCRs. It also applied to those with clearance or with symptom resolution. Authors' processing steps: Quantification of nucleated cells was approximated via reference gene primer amplification. The method was immunoSEQ multiplex PCR; TCRdb's version includes in-frame clones alone and lacks a portion of them. The V and J calls and clone size were taken over from that table, and D and trimming were inferred from the DNA. The profile shows some 170,000 clones, 75% to 85% of them singletons. CDR1 is KGHDR and CDR2 is SFDVKD in the germline V gene. The CDR3 has 13 residues. Trimming took 2 bases from V and 4 from J, leaving 7 bases between them.

The sample comprised PBMCs or T cells enriched from blood (not recorded which). The sequence came from a man aged 35-49 years who had recovered from COVID-19. The V gene is TRBV24-1, the J gene TRBJ2-5; D gene ambiguous. In nucleotides, the CDR3 is TGTGCCACCAGTGATTCTGTATCAGAGACCCAGTACTTC. This codes for CATSDSVSETQYF.